The sequence of this TCR beta chain was determined in a study of shared clonotypes between healthy human individuals. General study points: In this cohort, only blood was sampled, and tissue repertoires likely differ. Shared clonotypes: approximately 4.5% naive CD4, about 4% naive CD8, about 2.4% memory CD4, roughly 0.4% memory CD8.

Deep-level settings were used for running the assay. Libraries were prepared by immunoSEQ multiplex PCR; TCRdb keeps only in-frame clonotypes and omits some of them. The sample lists about 960,000 clones; over 60% were seen once. This clone was recorded once. Its antigen remains unknown. This sequence is one base from a far larger clone and is likely a read error. Trimming removed 5 bases at V and 2 bases at J, with 9 bases between. This CDR3 contains 13 residues. CDR1 is SGHAT, CDR2 FQNNGV, per germline. This sequence was found in a man younger than 35 in good health. The V gene is TRBV11-2, the J gene TRBJ1-2; maybe TRBD1 (6 bases). Material for sequencing was memory CD4+ T cells sorted from blood. Subset reported: CD45RA-negative fraction. CDR3 sequence: CASSLGQNYGYTF. CDR3 in DNA: TGTGCCAGCAGCCTCGGACAGAACTATGGCTACACCTTC.